The 10 T cell receptor beta chains presented below share a single source sample, sequenced in a study of shared clonotypes between healthy human individuals. TCRdb's table, derived via immunoSEQ multiplex PCR, lists solely in-frame clones and lacks some. The sample has a few million clones, over 90% seen once. The sample was naive CD4+ T cells from PBMCs. Noted subset: CD45RA+ positively selected. The receptors here all came from a man younger than 35 in good health. Some clones in this sample may be carry-over from other donors' samples.

The chain carries TRBV6-6 and TRBJ1-3; 7 bases fit TRBD1. The CDR3 consists of 15 residues. Unmatched junction bases numbered 5, after V lost 2 bases and J lost 4 bases. Germline V lookup: CDR1 MNHNY, CDR2 SVGAGI (reference sequence). The CDR3 bases are TGTGCCAGCAGTTACCGAGACAGGGTGGGAAACACCATATATTTT. Translation gives CASSYRDRVGNTIYF.

The chain couples TRBV20-1 to TRBJ2-7; a weak D match, TRBD2 (5 bases). The CDR3 consists of 11 residues. V dropped 5 bases and J dropped 5 bases, with 10 bases sitting between them. CDR1 DFQATT and CDR2 SNEGSKA come from the germline V gene (reference sequence). The CDR3 nucleotides read TGCAGTGCTCGGGGATTCAACGAGCAGTACTTC. Amino acid sequence: CSARGFNEQYF.

With regard to this clone: Sequence at one end of the junction differs from germline and may be a read error. V gene TRBV2 combines with J gene TRBJ1-3; D possibly corresponds to TRBD1 (6 bases). The CDR3 totals 14 residues. Germline loops: CDR1 SNHLY, CDR2 FYNNEI. The CDR3 region is CASREGGSGNTIYF. CDR3 sequence (DNA): TGTGCCAGCAGGGAAGGGGGATCTGGAAACACCATATATTTT.

The gene calls are TRBV28 and TRBJ2-3; D might be TRBD2 (6 bases). Trimming cost V 10 bases and J 5 bases, with 10 bases left between them. The CDR3 is 11 amino acids. Germline V gene lookup returns CDR1 MDHEN and CDR2 SYDVKM. DNA for the CDR3: TGTGCCACCTCGGAGGGAGATACGCAGTATTTT. Residues: CATSEGDTQYF.

The J gene is TRBJ2-3, the V gene TRBV18, with D possibly called TRBD1 or TRBD2 (5 bases each). CDR1 and CDR2 (germline): KGHSH, LQKENI. V lost 6 bases and J 0 bases, leaving 16 bases between the germline ends. CDR3 length: 16 amino acids. CDR3 DNA: TGTGCCAGCTCTATTTGGGGACGCTCTAGCACAGATACGCAGTATTTT. The encoded protein is CASSIWGRSSTDTQYF.

The chain uses TRBV5-1 and TRBJ1-4; tentative D call: TRBD1 (5 bases). Germline-derived CDR1 and CDR2 are SGHRS and YFSETQ. CDR3 length: 14 residues. The germline V and J ends were trimmed by 4 bases and 7 bases, with 14 bases remaining between them. The CDR3 nucleotides are TGCGCCAGCAGCATCCAGGGAATCGGTGAAAAACTGTTTTTT. Translation gives CASSIQGIGEKLFF.

This rearrangement joins TRBV5-1 to TRBJ2-7, with TRBD1 as a possible D gene (6 bases). The CDR3 spans 12 residues. The V gene's germline CDR1 is SGHRS and CDR2 YFSETQ. The V and J ends lost 4 bases and 6 bases respectively, with 11 bases between them. The chain's CDR3 is CASSTTGTEQYF. For the CDR3, the DNA is TGCGCCAGCAGCACTACAGGGACCGAGCAGTACTTC.

The V call is TRBV29-1, the J call TRBJ1-2; no firm D call. V shed 3 bases and J shed 5 bases, with 7 bases lying between them. CDR1 is SQVTM, CDR2 ANQGSEA, per germline. The length of the CDR3 is 11 residues. DNA for the CDR3: TGCAGCGTTGATTGGGGTTATGGCTACACCTTC. Amino acids: CSVDWGYGYTF.

The chain is built from TRBV5-1 and TRBJ1-3; 7 bases align to TRBD1. V shed 4 bases, J shed 2 bases, and the junction held 9 bases outside the gene matches. Per germline, CDR1 SGHRS and CDR2 YFSETQ. This CDR3 has 16 amino acids. The CDR3 DNA sequence: TGCGCCAGCAGCGGGGAAACGACAGGGACTGGAAACACCATATATTTT. Its protein product is CASSGETTGTGNTIYF.

A single count supports this clone. CDR3 loop: CASSRTKSSTNEKLFF. CDR3 nucleotide sequence: TGTGCCAGCAGTCGGACAAAATCATCGACTAATGAAAAACTGTTTTTT. The chain joins TRBV2 to TRBJ1-4, with D possibly TRBD1 on 5 matching bases. V shed 5 bases and J shed 2 bases, with 15 bases lying between them. The CDR3 spans 16 residues. Germline V gene lookup returns CDR1 SNHLY and CDR2 FYNNEI.